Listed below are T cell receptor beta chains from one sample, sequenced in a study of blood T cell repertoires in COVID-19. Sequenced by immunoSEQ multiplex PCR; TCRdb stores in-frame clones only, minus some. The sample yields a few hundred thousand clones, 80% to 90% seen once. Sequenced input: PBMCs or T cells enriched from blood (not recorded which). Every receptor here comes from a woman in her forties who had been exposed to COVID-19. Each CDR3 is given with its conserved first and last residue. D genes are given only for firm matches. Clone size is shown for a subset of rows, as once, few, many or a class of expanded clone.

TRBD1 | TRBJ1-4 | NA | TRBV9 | CASSGGQGTNEKLFF | TGTGCCAGCAGCGGGGGACAGGGAACTAATGAAAAACTGTTTTTT
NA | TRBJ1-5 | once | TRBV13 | CASATGRNQPQHF | TGTGCCAGCGCGACAGGCCGCAATCAGCCCCAGCATTTT
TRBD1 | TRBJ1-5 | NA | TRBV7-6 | CASSPGTGGHSNQPQHF | TGTGCCAGCAGCCCCGGGACAGGGGGACATAGCAATCAGCCCCAGCATTTT
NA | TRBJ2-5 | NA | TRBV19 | CASSSGLGETQYF | TGTGCCAGTAGTAGCGGATTGGGAGAGACCCAGTACTTC
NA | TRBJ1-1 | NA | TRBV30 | CAWTMRGQIEAFF | TGTGCCTGGACGATGAGAGGGCAGATTGAAGCTTTCTTT
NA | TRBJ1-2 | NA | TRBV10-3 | CAITAGYGYTF | TGTGCCATCACGGCGGGCTATGGCTACACCTTC
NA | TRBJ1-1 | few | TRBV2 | CASSEALGGTGRTEAFF | TGTGCCAGCAGTGAAGCGCTTGGGGGGACTGGGAGAACTGAAGCTTTCTTT
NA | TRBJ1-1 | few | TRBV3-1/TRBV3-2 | CASSQLGFEAFF | TGTGCCAGCAGCCAACTAGGATTTGAAGCTTTCTTT
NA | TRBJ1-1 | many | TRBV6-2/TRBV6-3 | CASSSNVNTEAFF | TGTGCCAGCAGTTCTAACGTGAACACTGAAGCTTTCTTT
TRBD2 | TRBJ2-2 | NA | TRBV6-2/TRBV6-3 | CASSYPKTSGPTGELFF | TGTGCCAGCAGTTACCCGAAGACTAGCGGGCCCACCGGGGAGCTGTTTTTT
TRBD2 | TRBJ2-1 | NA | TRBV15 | CATSVTSGDYNEQFF | TGTGCCACCAGCGTAACTAGCGGGGACTACAATGAGCAGTTCTTC
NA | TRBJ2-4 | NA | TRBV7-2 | CASSLGWAGKNIQYF | TGTGCCAGCAGCTTAGGCTGGGCAGGGAAAAACATTCAGTACTTC
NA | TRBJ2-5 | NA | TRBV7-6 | CASSPPVGETQYF | TGTGCCAGCAGCCCCCCCGTCGGTGAGACCCAGTACTTC
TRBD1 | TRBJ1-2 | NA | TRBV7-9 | CASSLQDRDDGYTF | TGTGCCAGCAGCTTACAAGACAGGGACGATGGCTACACCTTC
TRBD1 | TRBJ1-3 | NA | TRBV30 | CAWSVGGYLSGNTIYF | TGTGCCTGGAGTGTAGGGGGCTACCTCTCTGGAAACACCATATATTTT
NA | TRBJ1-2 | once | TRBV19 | CASSISANGYTF | TGTGCCAGTAGTATATCCGCGAATGGCTACACCTTC
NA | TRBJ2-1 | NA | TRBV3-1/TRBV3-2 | CASSQANEQFF | TGTGCCAGCAGCCAGGCCAATGAGCAGTTCTTC
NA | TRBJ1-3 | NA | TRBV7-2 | CASSISTVSGNTIYF | TGTGCCAGCAGCATATCGACAGTCTCTGGAAACACCATATATTTT
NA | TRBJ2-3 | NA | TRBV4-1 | CASSHRDSPDTQYF | TGCGCCAGCAGCCACAGGGATAGCCCAGATACGCAGTATTTT
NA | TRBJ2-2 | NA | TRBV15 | CATSTSRTGELFF | TGTGCCACCAGCACATCCAGGACTGGGGAGCTGTTTTTT
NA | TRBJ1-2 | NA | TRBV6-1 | CASSEAAVLTGYTF | TGTGCCAGCAGTGAAGCGGCCGTGCTCACTGGCTACACCTTC
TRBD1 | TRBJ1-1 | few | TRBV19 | CASSTPTGLNTEAFF | TGTGCCAGTAGTACGCCGACAGGGCTGAACACTGAAGCTTTCTTT
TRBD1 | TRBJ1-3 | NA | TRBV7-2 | CASSLFGPQGYGNTIYF | TGTGCCAGCAGCTTATTCGGGCCACAGGGGTACGGAAACACCATATATTTT
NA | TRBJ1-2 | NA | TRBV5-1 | CASSYGQSNYGYTF | TGCGCCAGCAGCTACGGACAGAGCAACTATGGCTACACCTTC
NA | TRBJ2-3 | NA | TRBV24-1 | CATSDLPGRGTDTQYF | TGTGCCACCAGTGATTTGCCGGGCAGGGGCACAGATACGCAGTATTTT
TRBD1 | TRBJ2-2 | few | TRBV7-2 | CASSLVGTGATGELFF | TGTGCCAGCAGCTTAGTGGGGACAGGGGCTACCGGGGAGCTGTTTTTT
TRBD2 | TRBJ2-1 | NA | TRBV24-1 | CATSEPAGEDNEQFF | TGTGCCACCAGTGAGCCCGCGGGGGAAGACAATGAGCAGTTCTTC
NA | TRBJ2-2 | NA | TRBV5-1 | CASSSKDRTTGELFF | TGTGCCAGCAGCTCGAAGGACAGAACCACCGGGGAGCTGTTTTTT
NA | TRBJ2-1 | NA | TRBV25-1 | CASSDMSSLDNEQFF | TGTGCCAGCAGTGATATGAGTTCCCTTGACAATGAGCAGTTCTTC
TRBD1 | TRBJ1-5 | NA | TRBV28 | CASSLRTGGSNQPQHF | TGTGCCAGCAGTTTACGGACAGGGGGCAGCAATCAGCCCCAGCATTTT
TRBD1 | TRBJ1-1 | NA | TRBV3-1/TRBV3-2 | CASSQRRTGARGYPVGAFF | TGTGCCAGCAGCCAACGGAGGACAGGGGCGCGAGGTTATCCAGTTGGAGCTTTCTTT
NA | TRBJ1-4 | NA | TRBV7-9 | CASSSHGGYEKLFF | TGTGCCAGCAGCTCACACGGGGGTTACGAAAAACTGTTTTTT
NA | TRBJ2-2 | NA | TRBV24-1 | CATSVLLANTGELFF | TGTGCCACCAGTGTCCTCCTTGCGAACACCGGGGAGCTGTTTTTT
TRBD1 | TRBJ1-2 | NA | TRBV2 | CASSSGQAQYYTF | TGTGCCAGCAGTTCGGGACAGGCCCAATACTACACCTTC
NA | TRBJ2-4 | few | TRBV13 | CASSLATIAKNIQYF | TGTGCCAGCAGCTTAGCCACAATAGCCAAAAACATTCAGTACTTC
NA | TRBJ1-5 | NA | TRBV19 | CASSIGQAVGGPQHF | TGTGCCAGTAGTATAGGCCAGGCCGTAGGGGGACCCCAGCATTTT
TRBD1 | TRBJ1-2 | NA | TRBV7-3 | CASGPGQGAYGYTF | TGTGCCAGCGGGCCTGGACAGGGGGCATATGGCTACACCTTC